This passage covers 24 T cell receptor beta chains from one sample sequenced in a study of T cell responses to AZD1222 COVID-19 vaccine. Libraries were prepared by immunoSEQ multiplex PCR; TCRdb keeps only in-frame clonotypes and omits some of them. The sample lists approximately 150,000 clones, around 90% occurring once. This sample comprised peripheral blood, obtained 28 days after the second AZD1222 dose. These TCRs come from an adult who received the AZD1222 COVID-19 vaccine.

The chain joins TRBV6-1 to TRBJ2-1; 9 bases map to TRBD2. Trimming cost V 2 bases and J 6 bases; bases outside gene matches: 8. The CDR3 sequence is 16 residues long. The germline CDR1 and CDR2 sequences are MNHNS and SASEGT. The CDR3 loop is CASSERTLAGSNEQFF. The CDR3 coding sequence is TGTGCCAGCAGTGAACGGACCCTAGCGGGGTCCAATGAGCAGTTCTTC.

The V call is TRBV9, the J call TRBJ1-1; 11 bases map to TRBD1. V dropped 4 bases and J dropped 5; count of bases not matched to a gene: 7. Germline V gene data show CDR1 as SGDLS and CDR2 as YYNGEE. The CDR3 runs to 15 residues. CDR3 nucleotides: TGTGCCAGCAGCCCAGGGGACAGGGGGAATACTGAAGCTTTCTTT. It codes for CASSPGDRGNTEAFF.

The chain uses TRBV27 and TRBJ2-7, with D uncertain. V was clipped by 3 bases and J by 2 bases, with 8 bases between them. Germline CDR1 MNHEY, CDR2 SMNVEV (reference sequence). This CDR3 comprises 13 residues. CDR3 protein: CASSFGSPYEQYF. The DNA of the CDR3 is TGTGCCAGCAGTTTCGGAAGCCCCTACGAGCAGTACTTC.

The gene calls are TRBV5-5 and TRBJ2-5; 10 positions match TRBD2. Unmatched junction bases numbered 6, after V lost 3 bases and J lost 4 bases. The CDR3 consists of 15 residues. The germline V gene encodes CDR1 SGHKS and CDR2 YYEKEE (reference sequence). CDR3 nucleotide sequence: TGTGCCAGCAGCTGGATGACTAGCGGGTTAGAGACCCAGTACTTC. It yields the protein CASSWMTSGLETQYF.

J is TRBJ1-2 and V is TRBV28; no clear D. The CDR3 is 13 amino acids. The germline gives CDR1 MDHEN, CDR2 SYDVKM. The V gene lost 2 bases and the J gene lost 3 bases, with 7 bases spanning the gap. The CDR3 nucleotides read TGTGCCAGCAGTTTAATTCAGGACTATGGCTACACCTTC. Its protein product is CASSLIQDYGYTF.

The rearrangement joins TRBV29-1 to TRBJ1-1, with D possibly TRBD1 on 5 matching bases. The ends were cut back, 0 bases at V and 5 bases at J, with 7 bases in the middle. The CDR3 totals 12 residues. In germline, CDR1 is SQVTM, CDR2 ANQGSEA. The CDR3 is CSVEEAGTEAFF. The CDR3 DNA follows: TGCAGCGTTGAAGAGGCAGGGACTGAAGCTTTCTTT.

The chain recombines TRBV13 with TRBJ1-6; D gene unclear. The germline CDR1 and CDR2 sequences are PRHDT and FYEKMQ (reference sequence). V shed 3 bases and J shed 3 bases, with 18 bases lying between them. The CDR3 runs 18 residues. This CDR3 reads CASSLRPATVDYNSPLHF. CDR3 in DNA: TGTGCCAGCAGCTTGCGCCCCGCTACAGTTGACTATAATTCACCCCTCCACTTT.

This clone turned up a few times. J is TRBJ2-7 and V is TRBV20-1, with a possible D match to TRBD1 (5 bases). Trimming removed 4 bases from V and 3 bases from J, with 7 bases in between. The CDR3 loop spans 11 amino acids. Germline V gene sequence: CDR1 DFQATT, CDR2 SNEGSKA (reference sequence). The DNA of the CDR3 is TGCAGTGCTATAGGGGACTACGAGCAGTACTTC. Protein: CSAIGDYEQYF.

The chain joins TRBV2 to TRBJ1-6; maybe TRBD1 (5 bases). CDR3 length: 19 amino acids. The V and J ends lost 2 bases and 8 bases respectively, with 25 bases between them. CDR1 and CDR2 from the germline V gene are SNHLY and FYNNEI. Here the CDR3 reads CASSEKGQGTSSAHSPLHF. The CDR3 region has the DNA TGTGCCAGCAGTGAAAAGGGGCAGGGTACAAGTTCCGCACATTCACCCCTCCACTTT.

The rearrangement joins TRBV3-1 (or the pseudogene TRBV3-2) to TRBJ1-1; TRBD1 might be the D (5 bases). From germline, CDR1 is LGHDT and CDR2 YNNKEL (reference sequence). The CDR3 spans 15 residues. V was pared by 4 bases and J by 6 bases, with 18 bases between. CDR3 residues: CASSPFMAGLPEAFF. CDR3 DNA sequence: TGTGCCAGCAGCCCCTTTATGGCAGGGCTCCCTGAAGCTTTCTTT.

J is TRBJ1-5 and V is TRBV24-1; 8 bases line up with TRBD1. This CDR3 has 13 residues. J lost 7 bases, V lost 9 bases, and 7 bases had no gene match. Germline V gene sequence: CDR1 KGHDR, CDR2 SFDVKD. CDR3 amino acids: CATRQGREQPQHF. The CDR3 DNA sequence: TGTGCCACCCGACAGGGGCGTGAACAGCCCCAGCATTTT.

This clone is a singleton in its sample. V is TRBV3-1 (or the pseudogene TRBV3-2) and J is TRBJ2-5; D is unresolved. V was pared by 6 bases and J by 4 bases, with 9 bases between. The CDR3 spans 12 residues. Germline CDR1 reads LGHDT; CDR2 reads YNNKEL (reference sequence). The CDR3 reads CASRWGRETQYF. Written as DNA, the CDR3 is TGTGCCAGCAGGTGGGGAAGAGAGACCCAGTACTTC.

The CDR3 DNA reads as TGTGCCAGTAGTGCCCGACAGGGGCATCAGCCCCAGCATTTT. Translating it yields CASSARQGHQPQHF. The rearrangement uses TRBV19 and TRBJ1-5, with TRBD1 matching over 8 bases. Germline CDR1 reads LNHDA; CDR2 reads SQIVND (reference sequence). The trim removed 5 bases at V and 5 bases at J, leaving 5 bases unmatched. CDR3 length equals 14 residues.

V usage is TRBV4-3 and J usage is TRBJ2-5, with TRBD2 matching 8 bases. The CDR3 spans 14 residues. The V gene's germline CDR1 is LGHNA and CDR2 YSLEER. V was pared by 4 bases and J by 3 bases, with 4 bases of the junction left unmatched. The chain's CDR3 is CASSPGRGKETQYF. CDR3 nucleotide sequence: TGCGCCAGCAGCCCCGGGAGGGGGAAAGAGACCCAGTACTTC.

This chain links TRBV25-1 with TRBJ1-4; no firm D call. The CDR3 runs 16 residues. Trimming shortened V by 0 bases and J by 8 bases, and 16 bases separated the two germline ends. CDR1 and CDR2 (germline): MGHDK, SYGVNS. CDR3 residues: CASSEYIAGLGEKLFF. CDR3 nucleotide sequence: TGTGCCAGCAGTGAATATATAGCGGGCCTGGGAGAAAAACTGTTTTTT.

The CDR3 loop reads CASSLAGDGHYEQYF. The DNA for the CDR3 is TGTGCCAGCAGCTTGGCTGGCGACGGACACTACGAGCAGTACTTC. This rearrangement joins TRBV5-4 to TRBJ2-7; the D gene is possibly TRBD1 (5 bases). This CDR3 has 15 amino acids. The germline V gene encodes CDR1 SGHNT and CDR2 YYREEE (reference sequence). V was clipped by 0 bases and J by 3 bases, with 13 bases between them. The full variable domain, in which reference TRBV5-4 and TRBJ2-7 provide the parts outside the CDR3, is ETGVTQSPTHLIKTRGQQVTLRCSSQSGHNTVSWYQQALGQGPQFIFQYYREEENGRGNFPPRFSGLQFPNYSSELNVNALELDDSALYLCASSLAGDGHYEQYFGPGTRLTVT.

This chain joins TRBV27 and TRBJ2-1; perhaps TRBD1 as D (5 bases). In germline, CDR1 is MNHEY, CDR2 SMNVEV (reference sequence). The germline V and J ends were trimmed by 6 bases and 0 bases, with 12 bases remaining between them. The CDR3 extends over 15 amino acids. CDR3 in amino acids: CASRTKGFSYNEQFF. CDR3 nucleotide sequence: TGTGCCAGCAGAACGAAGGGGTTCTCCTACAATGAGCAGTTCTTC.

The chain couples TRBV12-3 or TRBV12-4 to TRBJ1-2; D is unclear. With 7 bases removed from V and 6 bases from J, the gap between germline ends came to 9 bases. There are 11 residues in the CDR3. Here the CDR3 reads CASIPEHGYTF. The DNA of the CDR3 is TGTGCCAGCATCCCAGAACATGGCTACACCTTC.

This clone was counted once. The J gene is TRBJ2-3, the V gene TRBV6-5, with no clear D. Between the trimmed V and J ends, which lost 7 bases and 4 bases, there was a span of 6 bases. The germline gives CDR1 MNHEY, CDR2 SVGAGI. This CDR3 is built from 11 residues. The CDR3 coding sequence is TGTGCCAGCACTCGGGCAGATACGCAGTATTTT. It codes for CASTRADTQYF.

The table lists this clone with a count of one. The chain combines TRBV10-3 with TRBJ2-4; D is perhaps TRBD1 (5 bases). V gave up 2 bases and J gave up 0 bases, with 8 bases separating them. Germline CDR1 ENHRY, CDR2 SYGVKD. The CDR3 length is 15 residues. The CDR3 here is CAISEGQLAKNIQYF. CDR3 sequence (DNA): TGTGCCATCAGTGAGGGACAACTAGCCAAAAACATTCAGTACTTC.

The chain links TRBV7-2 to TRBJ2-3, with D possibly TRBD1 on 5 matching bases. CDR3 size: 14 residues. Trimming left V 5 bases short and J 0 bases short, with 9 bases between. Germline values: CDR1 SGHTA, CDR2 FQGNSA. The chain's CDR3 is CASSPGHSTDTQYF. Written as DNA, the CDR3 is TGTGCCAGCAGCCCCGGACATAGCACAGATACGCAGTATTTT. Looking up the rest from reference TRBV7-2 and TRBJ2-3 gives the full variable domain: GAGVSQSPSNKVTEKGKDVELRCDPISGHTALYWYRQSLGQGLEFLIYFQGNSAPDKSGLPSDRFSAERTGGSVSTLTIQRTQQEDSAVYLCASSPGHSTDTQYFGPGTRLTVL.

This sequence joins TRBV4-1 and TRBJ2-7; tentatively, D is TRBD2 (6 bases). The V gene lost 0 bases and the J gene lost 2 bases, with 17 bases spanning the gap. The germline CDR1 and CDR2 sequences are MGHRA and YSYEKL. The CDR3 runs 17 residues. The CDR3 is CASSQDSTGEPTYEQYF. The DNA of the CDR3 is TGCGCCAGCAGCCAAGATAGTACGGGGGAACCGACCTACGAGCAGTACTTC.

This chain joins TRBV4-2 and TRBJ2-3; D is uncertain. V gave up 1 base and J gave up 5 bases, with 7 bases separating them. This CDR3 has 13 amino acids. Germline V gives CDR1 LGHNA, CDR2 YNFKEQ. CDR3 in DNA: TGTGCCAGCAGCCAAGCTCTGATAGATACGCAGTATTTT. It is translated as CASSQALIDTQYF.

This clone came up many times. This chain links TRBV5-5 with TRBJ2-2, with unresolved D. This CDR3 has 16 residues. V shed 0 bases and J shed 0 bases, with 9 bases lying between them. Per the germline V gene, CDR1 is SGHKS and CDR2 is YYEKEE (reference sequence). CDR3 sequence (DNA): TGTGCCAGCAGCTTGGCCCCAACGCCGAACACCGGGGAGCTGTTTTTT. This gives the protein CASSLAPTPNTGELFF.